The 9 T cell receptor beta chains listed next were all sequenced from one sample in a study of glioma-infiltrating T cells. Using RNA template, CDR3s of TCR alpha and beta were amplified with iRepertoire arm-PCR. From the multiplex PCR reads, TCRdb called clonotypes with MiXCR, one entry per CDR3 protein. The sample consists of 400,000 or so distinct CDR3 sequences, around 45% of them appearing once. The sequenced material came from glioma tissue, nonneoplastic brain tissue, or PBMCs (not recorded which). The receptors stem from a human donor with low-grade glioma or glioblastoma, undergoing nonglioma brain surgery, or in good health (not recorded which).

This clonotype was detected only a few times. The gene calls are TRBV4-3 and TRBJ1-5, with a tentative D call TRBD1 (5 bases). CDR1 is LGHNA and CDR2 is YSLEER in the germline V gene. The CDR3 has 15 residues. Trimming stripped 4 bases from V and 5 bases from J, with 15 bases between. CDR3 protein: CASSLLPGPDQPQHF. CDR3 in DNA: TGCGCCAGCAGCCTACTCCCGGGACCCGATCAGCCCCAGCATTTT.

In nucleotides, the CDR3 is TGCAGTGCTAGCGGGACAGAAAATGAAAAACTGTTTTTT. Amino acids: CSASGTENEKLFF. V usage is TRBV20-1 and J usage is TRBJ1-4, with 7 bases that match TRBD1. V was pared by 3 bases and J by 5 bases, with 3 bases of the junction left unmatched. The CDR3 has 13 amino acids. Germline V lookup: CDR1 DFQATT, CDR2 SNEGSKA (reference sequence).

This clonotype was seen ten or more times. V and J are TRBV7-2 and TRBJ1-3, with D hard to call. Trimming stripped 6 bases from V and 4 bases from J, with 13 bases between. The CDR3 is 14 amino acids. The germline gives CDR1 SGHTA, CDR2 FQGNSA. The CDR3 spells CASSLSGVGNTIYF. As DNA, the CDR3 is TGTGCCAGCAGTTTATCAGGAGTAGGAAACACCATATATTTT. The complete variable domain, with remaining parts taken from reference TRBV7-2 and TRBJ1-3, reads GAGVSQSPSNKVTEKGKDVELRCDPISGHTALYWYRQSLGQGLEFLIYFQGNSAPDKSGLPSDRFSAERTGGSVSTLTIQRTQQEDSAVYLCASSLSGVGNTIYFGEGSWLTVV.

The chain recombines TRBV5-1 with TRBJ2-3; D is uncertain. The ends were cut back, 1 base at V and 2 bases at J, with 8 bases in the middle. This CDR3 contains 14 residues. The germline gives CDR1 SGHRS, CDR2 YFSETQ. CDR3 in DNA: TGCGCCAGCAGCTTGCGAACGGTCACAGATACGCAGTATTTT. As protein: CASSLRTVTDTQYF.

This chain links TRBV4-1 with TRBJ2-3; 8 bases match TRBD1. J gave up 6 bases and V 0 bases, and 8 bases lay outside the gene matches. Germline values: CDR1 MGHRA, CDR2 YSYEKL. This CDR3 region has 16 residues. As DNA, the CDR3 is TGCGCCAGCAGCCAAGATCCAGGGGGCGAAGGGGATACGCAGTATTTT. Translating it yields CASSQDPGGEGDTQYF.

Concerning this clonotype itself: A much larger clone lies a single base off, so this may be a read error. The gene calls are TRBV27 and TRBJ2-1; D is unresolved. With 8 bases removed from V and 9 bases from J, the gap between germline ends came to 17 bases. The CDR3 is 13 amino acids. Germline CDR1 MNHEY, CDR2 SMNVEV (reference sequence). The CDR3 reads CASGNLGNSEQFF. The CDR3 DNA follows: TGTGCCAGCGGAAATTTGGGGAACAGTGAGCAGTTCTTC.

V is TRBV6-5 and J is TRBJ1-1; 10 nucleotides agree with TRBD1. This CDR3 has 14 amino acids. In germline, CDR1 is MNHEY, CDR2 SVGAGI. The V gene end was trimmed by 4 bases and the J gene end by 4 bases; junction bases not matched to a gene: 3. The CDR3 nucleotides read TGTGCCAGCAGTTGGGGGACAGGGGTCACTGAAGCTTTCTTT. This sequence encodes CASSWGTGVTEAFF.

The sample holds many counts of this clonotype. The V gene is TRBV20-1, the J gene TRBJ2-7; 9 bases align to TRBD2. CDR1 and CDR2 from the germline V gene are DFQATT and SNEGSKA (reference sequence). The CDR3 length is 15 residues. The junction had 7 bases not matched to a gene; V was cut back by 3 bases and J by 1 base. The CDR3 sequence is CSARLAGRPSYEQYF. Written as DNA, the CDR3 is TGCAGTGCTAGGCTAGCGGGAAGACCTTCCTACGAGCAGTACTTC.

This clonotype was detected a few times. The chain employs TRBV4-3 and TRBJ1-2; D unclear. Germline-derived CDR1 and CDR2 are LGHNA and YSLEER. The length of the CDR3 is 15 residues. The V end was cut by 1 base, the J end by 0 bases, with 9 bases between. CDR3 amino acids: CASSQAYAANYGYTF. The CDR3 nucleotides read TGCGCCAGCAGCCAAGCTTACGCCGCTAACTATGGCTACACCTTC.